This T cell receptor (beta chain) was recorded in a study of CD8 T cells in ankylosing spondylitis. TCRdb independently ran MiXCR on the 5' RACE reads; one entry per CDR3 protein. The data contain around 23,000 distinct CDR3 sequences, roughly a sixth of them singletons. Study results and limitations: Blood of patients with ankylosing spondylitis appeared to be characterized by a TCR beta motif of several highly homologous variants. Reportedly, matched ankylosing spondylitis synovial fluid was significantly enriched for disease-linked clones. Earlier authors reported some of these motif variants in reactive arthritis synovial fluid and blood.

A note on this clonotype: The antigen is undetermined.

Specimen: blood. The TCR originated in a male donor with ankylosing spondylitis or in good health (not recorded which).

This CDR3 is CASSSDRVSNQPQHF. CDR3 coding DNA: TGTGCCAGCAGCTCCGACAGGGTTAGCAATCAGCCCCAGCATTTT. The chain joins TRBV7-8 to TRBJ1-5; 7 bases agree with TRBD1. The V gene end was trimmed by 4 bases and the J gene end by 0 bases; junction bases not matched to a gene: 3. This CDR3 is 15 amino acids long. Per germline, CDR1 SGHVS and CDR2 FQNEAQ.